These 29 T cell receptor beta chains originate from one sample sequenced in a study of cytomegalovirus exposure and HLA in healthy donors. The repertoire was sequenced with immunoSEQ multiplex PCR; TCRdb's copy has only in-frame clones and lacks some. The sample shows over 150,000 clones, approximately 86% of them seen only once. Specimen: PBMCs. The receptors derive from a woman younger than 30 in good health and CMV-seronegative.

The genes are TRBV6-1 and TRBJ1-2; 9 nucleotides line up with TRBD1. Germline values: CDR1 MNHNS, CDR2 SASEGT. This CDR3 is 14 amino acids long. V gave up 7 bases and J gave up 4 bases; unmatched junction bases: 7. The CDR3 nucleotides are TGTGCCAGCACCCAGGACAGGGGAGTCTATGGCTACACCTTC. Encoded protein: CASTQDRGVYGYTF.

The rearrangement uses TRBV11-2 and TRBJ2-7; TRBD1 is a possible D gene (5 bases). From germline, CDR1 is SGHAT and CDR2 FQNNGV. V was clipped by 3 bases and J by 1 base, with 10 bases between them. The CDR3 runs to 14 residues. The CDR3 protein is CASSLGQISYEQYF. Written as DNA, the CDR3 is TGTGCCAGCAGCTTGGGGCAGATTTCCTACGAGCAGTACTTC. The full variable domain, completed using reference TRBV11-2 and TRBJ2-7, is EAGVAQSPRYKIIEKRQSVAFWCNPISGHATLYWYQQILGQGPKLLIQFQNNGVVDDSQLPKDRFSAERLKGVDSTLKIQPAKLEDSAVYLCASSLGQISYEQYFGPGTRLTVT.

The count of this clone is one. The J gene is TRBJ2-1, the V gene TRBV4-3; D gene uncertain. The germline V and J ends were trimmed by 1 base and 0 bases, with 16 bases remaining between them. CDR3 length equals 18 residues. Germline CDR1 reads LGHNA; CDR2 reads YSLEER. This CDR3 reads CASSQAYATPSSYNEQFF. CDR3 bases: TGCGCCAGCAGCCAAGCCTACGCTACGCCGAGCTCCTACAATGAGCAGTTCTTC.

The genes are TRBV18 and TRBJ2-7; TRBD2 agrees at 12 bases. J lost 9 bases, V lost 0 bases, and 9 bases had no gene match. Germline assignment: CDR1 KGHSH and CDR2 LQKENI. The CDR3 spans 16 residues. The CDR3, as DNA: TGTGCCAGCTCACCACCGGCTAGCGGGGGGGCCGGAGGGCAGTACTTC. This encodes CASSPPASGGAGGQYF.

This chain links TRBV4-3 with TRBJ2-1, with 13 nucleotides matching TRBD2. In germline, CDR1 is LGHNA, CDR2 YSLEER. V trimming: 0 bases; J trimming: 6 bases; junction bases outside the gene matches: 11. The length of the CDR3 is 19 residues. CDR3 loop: CASSQEGGGLAGRSNEQFF. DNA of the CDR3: TGCGCCAGCAGCCAAGAGGGAGGGGGACTAGCGGGAAGAAGCAATGAGCAGTTCTTC.

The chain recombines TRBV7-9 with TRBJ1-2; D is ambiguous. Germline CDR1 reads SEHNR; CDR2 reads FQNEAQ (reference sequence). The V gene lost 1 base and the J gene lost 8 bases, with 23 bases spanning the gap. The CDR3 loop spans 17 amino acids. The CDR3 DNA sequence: TGTGCCAGCAGCTTAGAGTGGGCTTTAGGCCATTCTGGGGGCTACACCTTC. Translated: CASSLEWALGHSGGYTF.

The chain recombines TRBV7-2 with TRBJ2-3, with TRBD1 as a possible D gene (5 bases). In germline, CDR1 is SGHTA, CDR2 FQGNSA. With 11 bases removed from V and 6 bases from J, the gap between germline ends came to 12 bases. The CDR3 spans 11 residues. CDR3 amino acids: CASGGADTQYF. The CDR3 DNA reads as TGTGCCTCTGGTGGGGCGGATACGCAGTATTTT.

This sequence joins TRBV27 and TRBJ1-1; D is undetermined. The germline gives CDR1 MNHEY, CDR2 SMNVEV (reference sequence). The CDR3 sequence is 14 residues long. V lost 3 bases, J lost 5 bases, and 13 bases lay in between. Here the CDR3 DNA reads TGTGCCAGCAGTTTTGGGGAGGGCGCGACTGAAGCTTTCTTT. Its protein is CASSFGEGATEAFF.

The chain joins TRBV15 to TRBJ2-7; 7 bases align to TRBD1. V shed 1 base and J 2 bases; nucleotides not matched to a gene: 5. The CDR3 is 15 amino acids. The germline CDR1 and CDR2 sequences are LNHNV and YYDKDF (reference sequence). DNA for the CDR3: TGTGCCACCAGCAGAGTTGGACAGGAAACCTACGAGCAGTACTTC. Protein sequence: CATSRVGQETYEQYF. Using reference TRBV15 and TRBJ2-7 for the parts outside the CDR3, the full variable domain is DAMVIQNPRYQVTQFGKPVTLSCSQTLNHNVMYWYQQKSSQAPKLLFHYYDKDFNNEADTPDNFQSRRPNTSFCFLDIRSPGLGDTAMYLCATSRVGQETYEQYFGPGTRLTVT.

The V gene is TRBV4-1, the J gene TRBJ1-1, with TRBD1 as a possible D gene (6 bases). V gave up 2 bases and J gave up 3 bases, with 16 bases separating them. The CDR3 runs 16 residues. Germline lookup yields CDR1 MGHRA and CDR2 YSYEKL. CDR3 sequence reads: CASSQSSWTAHTEAFF. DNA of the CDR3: TGCGCCAGCAGCCAAAGTTCTTGGACAGCTCACACTGAAGCTTTCTTT.

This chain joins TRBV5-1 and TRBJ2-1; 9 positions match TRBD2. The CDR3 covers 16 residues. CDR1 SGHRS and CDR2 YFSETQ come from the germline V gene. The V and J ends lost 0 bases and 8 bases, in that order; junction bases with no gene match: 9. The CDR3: CASSLGGGRGSDEQFF. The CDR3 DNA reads TGCGCCAGCAGCTTGGGGGGCGGGAGGGGCTCGGATGAGCAGTTCTTC.

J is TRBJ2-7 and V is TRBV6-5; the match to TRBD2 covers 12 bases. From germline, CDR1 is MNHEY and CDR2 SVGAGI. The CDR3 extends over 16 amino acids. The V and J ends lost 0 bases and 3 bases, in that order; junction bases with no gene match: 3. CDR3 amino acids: CASSYSLAGGGYEQYF. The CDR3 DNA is TGTGCCAGCAGTTACTCCCTAGCGGGAGGGGGCTACGAGCAGTACTTC.

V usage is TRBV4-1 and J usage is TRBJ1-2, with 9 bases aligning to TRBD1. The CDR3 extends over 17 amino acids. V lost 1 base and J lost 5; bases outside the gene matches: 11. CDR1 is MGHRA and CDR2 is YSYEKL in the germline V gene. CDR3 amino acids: CASSQVNPGQGLYGYTF. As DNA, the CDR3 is TGCGCCAGCAGCCAAGTCAATCCGGGACAGGGTCTGTATGGCTACACCTTC.

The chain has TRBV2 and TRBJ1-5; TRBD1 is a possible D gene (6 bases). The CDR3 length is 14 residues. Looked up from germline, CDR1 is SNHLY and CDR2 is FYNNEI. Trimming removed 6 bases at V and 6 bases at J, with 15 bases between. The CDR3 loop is CASSPGGQTQPQHF. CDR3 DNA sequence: TGTGCCAGCAGCCCGGGGGGCCAGACTCAGCCCCAGCATTTT.

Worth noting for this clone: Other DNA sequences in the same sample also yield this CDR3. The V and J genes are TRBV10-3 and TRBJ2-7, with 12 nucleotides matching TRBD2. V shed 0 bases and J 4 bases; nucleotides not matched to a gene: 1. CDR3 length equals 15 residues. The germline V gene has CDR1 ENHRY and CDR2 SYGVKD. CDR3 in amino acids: CAISESTSGSYEQYF. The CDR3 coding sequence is TGTGCCATCAGTGAGTCGACTAGCGGGAGTTACGAGCAGTACTTC.

CDR3 sequence: CASRAGGRGVSGYTF. The CDR3 coding sequence is TGTGCCAGCAGGGCAGGGGGTAGAGGAGTCAGTGGCTACACCTTC. The chain carries TRBV2 and TRBJ1-2; TRBD1 agrees at 7 bases. The CDR3 length is 15 residues. The V and J ends lost 6 bases and 7 bases, in that order; junction bases with no gene match: 14. Germline-derived CDR1 and CDR2 are SNHLY and FYNNEI. The variable domain in full, with the rest retrieved from reference TRBV2 and TRBJ1-2, is EPEVTQTPSHQVTQMGQEVILRCVPISNHLYFYWYRQILGQKVEFLVSFYNNEISEKSEIFDDQFSVERPDGSNFTLKIRSTKLEDSAMYFCASRAGGRGVSGYTFGSGTRLTVV.

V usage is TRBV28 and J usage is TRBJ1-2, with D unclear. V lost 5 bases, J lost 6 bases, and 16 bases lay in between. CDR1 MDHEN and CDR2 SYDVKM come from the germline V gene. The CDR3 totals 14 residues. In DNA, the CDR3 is TGTGCCAGCAGTCTAGACGGATTTTATGATGGCTACACCTTC. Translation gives CASSLDGFYDGYTF.

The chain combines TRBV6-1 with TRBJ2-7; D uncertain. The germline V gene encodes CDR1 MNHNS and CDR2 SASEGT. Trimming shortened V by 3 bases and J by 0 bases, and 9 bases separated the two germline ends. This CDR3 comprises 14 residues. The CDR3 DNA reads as TGTGCCAGCAGTGATTTGTCATCCTCCTACGAGCAGTACTTC. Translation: CASSDLSSSYEQYF.

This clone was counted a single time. CDR3 in DNA: TGTGCCAGCAGCTTACAGGCGGGACAGGGAATCGGGGGATGGTTCTTC. It codes for CASSLQAGQGIGGWFF. V is TRBV7-2 and J is TRBJ2-1; 9 bases map to TRBD1. Germline V gives CDR1 SGHTA, CDR2 FQGNSA. The CDR3 is 16 amino acids. The J segment lost 15 bases and the V segment lost 2 bases, leaving 17 bases of the junction unmatched.

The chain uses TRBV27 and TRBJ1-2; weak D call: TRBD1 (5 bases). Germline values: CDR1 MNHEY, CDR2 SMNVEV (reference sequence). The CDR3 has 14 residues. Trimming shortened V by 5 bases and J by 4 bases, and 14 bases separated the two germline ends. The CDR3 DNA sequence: TGTGCCAGCAGTCCACGTGGGGCAGTCTATGGCTACACCTTC. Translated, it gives CASSPRGAVYGYTF.

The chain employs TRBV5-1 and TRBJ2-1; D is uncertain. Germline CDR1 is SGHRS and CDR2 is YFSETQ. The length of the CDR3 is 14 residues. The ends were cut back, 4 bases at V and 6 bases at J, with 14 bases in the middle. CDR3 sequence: CASSRRLESNEQFF. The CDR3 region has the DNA TGCGCCAGCAGCCGCAGACTCGAGAGCAATGAGCAGTTCTTC.

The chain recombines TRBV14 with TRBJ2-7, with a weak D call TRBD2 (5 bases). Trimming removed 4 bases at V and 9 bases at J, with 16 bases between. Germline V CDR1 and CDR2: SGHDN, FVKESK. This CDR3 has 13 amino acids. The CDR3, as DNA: TGTGCCAGCAGCCCATCGGGAACCAATGTGCAGTACTTC. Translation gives CASSPSGTNVQYF.

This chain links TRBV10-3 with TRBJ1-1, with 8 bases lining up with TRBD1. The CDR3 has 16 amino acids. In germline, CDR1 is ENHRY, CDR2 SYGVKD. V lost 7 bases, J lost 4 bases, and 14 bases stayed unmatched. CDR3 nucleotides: TGTGCCATCACGAGGACAGGGAGGAAGACGGGCACTGAAGCTTTCTTT. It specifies CAITRTGRKTGTEAFF.

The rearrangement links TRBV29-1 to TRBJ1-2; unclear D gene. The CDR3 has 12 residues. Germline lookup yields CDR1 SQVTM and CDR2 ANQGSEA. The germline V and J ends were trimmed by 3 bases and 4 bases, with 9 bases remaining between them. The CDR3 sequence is CSVESRLYGYTF. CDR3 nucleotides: TGCAGCGTTGAGAGCAGACTCTATGGCTACACCTTC.

The CDR3 region has the DNA TGTGCCAGCTCACCTTCCTTCGACAGGGTGTTCTTGGGATTGGAAAAACTGTTTTTT. It translates to CASSPSFDRVFLGLEKLFF. The chain combines TRBV18 with TRBJ1-4; TRBD1 aligns across 7 bases. CDR1 and CDR2 (germline): KGHSH, LQKENI. This CDR3 has 19 amino acids. J gave up 8 bases and V 3 bases, and 21 bases lay outside the gene matches.

The CDR3 here is CASSLSDSGAVYGYTF. CDR3 sequence (DNA): TGTGCCAGCAGCTTGTCGGATTCAGGGGCAGTCTATGGCTACACCTTC. The rearrangement links TRBV5-6 to TRBJ1-2, with TRBD1 as a possible D gene (6 bases). The V gene's germline CDR1 is SGHDT and CDR2 YYEEEE. CDR3 size: 16 residues. V gave up 1 base and J gave up 4 bases, with 17 bases separating them. Full variable domain (outside the CDR3, taken from reference TRBV5-6 and TRBJ1-2): DAGVTQSPTHLIKTRGQQVTLRCSPKSGHDTVSWYQQALGQGPQFIFQYYEEEERQRGNFPDRFSGHQFPNYSSELNVNALLLGDSALYLCASSLSDSGAVYGYTFGSGTRLTVV.

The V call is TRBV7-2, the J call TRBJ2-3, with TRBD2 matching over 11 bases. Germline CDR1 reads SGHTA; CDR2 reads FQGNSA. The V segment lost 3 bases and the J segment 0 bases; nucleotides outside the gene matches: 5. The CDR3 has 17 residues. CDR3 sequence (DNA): TGTGCCAGCAGCTTTCTGGGACTAGCGGCTAGCACAGATACGCAGTATTTT. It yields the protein CASSFLGLAASTDTQYF.

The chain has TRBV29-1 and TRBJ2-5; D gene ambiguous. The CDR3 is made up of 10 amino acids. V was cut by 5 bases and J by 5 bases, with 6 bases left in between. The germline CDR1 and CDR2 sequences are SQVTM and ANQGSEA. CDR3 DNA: TGCAGCGTTCGGTATGAGACCCAGTACTTC. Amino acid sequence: CSVRYETQYF. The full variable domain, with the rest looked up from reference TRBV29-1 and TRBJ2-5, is SAVISQKPSRDICQRGTSLTIQCQVDSQVTMMFWYRQQPGQSLTLIATANQGSEATYESGFVIDKFPISRPNLTFSTLTVSNMSPEDSSIYLCSVRYETQYFGPGTRLLVL.

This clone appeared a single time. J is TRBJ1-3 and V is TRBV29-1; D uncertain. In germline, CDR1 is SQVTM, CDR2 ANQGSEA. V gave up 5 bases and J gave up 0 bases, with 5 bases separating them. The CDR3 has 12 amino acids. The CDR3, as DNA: TGCAGCGTTTACGGCTCTGGAAACACCATATATTTT. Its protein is CSVYGSGNTIYF.